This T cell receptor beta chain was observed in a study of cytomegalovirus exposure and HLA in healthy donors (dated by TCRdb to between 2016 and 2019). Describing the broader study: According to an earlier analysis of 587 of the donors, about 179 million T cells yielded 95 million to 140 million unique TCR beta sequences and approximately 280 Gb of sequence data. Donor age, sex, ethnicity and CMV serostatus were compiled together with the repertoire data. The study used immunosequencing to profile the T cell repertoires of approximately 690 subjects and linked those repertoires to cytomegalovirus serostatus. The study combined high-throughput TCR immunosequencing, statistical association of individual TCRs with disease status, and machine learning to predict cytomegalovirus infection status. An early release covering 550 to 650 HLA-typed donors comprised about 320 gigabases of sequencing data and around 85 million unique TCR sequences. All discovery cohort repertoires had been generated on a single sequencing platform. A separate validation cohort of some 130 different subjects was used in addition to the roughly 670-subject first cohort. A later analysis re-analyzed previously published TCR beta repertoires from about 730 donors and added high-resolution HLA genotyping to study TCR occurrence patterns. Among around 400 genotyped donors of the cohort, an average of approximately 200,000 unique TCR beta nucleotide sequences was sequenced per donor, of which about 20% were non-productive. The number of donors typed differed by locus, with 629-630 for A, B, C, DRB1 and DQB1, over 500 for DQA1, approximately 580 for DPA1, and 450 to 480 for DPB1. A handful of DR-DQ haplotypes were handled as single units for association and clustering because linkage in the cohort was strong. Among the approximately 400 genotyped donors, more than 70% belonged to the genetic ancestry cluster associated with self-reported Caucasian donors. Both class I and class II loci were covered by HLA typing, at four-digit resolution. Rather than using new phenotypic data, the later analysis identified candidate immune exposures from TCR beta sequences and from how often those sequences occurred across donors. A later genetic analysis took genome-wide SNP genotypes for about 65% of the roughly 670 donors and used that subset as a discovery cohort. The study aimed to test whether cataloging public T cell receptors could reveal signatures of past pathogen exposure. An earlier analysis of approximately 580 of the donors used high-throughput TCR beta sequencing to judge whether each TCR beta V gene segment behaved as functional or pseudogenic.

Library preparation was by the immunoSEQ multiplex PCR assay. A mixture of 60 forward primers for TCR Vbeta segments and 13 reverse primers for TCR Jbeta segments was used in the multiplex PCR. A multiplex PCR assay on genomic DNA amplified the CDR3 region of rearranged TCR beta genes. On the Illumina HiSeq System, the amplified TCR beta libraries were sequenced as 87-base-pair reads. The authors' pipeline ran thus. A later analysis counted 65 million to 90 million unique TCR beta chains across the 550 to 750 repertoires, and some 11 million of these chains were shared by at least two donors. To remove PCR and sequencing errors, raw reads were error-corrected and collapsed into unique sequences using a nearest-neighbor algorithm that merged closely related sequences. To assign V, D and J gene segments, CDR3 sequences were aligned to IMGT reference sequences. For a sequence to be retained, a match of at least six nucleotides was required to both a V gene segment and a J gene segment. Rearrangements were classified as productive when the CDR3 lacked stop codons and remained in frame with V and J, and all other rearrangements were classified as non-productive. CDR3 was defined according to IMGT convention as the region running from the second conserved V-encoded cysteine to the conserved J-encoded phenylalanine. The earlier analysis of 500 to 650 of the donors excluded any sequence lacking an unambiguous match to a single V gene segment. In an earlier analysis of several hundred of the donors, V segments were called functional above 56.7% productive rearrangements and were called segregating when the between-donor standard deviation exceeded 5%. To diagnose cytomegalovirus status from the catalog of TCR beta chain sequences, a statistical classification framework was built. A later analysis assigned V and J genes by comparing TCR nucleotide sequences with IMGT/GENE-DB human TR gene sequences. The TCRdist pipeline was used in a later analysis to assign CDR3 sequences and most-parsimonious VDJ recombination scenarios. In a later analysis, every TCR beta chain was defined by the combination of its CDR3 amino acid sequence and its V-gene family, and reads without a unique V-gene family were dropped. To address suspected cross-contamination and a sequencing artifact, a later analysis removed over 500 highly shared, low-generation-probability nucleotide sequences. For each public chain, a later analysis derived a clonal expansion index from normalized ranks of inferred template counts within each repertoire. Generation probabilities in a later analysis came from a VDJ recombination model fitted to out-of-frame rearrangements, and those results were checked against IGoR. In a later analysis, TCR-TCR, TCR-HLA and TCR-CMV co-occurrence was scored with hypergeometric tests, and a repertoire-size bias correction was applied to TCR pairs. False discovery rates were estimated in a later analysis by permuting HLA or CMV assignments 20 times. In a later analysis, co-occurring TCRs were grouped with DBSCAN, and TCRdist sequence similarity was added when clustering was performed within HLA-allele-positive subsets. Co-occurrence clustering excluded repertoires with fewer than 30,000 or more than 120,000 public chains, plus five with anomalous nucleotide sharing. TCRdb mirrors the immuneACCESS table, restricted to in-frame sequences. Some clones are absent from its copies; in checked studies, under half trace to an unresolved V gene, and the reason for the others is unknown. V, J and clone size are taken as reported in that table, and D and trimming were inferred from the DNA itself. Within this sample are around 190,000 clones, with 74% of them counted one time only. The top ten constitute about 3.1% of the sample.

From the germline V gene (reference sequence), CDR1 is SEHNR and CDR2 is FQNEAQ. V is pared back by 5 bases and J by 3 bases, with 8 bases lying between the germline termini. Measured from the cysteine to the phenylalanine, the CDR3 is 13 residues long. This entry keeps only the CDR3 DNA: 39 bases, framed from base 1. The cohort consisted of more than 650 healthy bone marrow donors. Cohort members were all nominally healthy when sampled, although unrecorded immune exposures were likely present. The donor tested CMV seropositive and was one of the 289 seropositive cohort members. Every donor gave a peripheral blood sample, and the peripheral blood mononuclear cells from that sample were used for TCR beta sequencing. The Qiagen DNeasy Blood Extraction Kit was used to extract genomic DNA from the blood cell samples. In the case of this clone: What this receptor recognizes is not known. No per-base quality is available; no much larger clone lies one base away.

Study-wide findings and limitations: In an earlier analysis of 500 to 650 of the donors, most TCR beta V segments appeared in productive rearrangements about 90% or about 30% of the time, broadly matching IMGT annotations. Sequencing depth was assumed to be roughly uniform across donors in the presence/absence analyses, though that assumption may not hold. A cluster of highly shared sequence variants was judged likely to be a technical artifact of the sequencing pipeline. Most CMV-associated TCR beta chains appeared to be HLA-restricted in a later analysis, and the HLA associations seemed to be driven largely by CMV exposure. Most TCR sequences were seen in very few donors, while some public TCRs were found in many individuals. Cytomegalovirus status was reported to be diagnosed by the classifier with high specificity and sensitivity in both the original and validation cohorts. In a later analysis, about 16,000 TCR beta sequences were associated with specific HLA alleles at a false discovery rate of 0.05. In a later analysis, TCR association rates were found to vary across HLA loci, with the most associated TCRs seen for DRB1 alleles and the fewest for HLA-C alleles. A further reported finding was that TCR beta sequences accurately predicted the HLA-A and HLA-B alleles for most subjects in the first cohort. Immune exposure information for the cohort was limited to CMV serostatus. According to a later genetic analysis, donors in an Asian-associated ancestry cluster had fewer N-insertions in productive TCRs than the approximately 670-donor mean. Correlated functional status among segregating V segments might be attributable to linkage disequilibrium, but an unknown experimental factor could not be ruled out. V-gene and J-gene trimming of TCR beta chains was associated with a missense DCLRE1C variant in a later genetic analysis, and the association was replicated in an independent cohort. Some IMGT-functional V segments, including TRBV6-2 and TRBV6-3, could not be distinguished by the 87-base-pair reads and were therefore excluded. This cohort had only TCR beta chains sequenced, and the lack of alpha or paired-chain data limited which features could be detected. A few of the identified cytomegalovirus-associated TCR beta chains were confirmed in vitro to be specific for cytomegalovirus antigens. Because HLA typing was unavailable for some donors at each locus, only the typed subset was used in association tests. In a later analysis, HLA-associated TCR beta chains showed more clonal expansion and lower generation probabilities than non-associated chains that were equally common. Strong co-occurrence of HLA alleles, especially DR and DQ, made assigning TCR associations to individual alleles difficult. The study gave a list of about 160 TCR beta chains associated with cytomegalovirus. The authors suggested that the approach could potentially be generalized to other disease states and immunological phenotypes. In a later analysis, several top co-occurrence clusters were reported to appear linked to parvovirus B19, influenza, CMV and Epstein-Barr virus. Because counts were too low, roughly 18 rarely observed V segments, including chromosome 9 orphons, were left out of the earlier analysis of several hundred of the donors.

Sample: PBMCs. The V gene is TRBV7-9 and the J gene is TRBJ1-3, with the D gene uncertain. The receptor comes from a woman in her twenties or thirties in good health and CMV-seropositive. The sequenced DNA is TGTGCCAGCAGCCCTGAGATTGGAAACACCATATATTTT. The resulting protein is CASSPEIGNTIYF.